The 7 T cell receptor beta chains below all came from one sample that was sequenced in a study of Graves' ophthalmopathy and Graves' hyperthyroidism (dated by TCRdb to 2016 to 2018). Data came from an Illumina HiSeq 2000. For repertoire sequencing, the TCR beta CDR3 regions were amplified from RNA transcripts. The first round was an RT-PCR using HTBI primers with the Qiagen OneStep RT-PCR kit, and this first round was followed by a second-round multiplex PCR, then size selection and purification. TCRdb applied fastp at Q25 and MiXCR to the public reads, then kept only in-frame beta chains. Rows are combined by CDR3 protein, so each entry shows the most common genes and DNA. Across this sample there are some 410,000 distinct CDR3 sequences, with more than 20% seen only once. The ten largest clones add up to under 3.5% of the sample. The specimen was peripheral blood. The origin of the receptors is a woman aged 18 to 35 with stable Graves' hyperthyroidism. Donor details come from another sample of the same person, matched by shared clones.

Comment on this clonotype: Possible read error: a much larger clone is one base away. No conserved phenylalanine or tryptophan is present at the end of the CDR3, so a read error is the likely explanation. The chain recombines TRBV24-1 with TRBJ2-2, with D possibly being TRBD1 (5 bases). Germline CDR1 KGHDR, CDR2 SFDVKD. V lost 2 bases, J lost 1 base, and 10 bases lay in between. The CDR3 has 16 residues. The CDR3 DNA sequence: TGTGCCACCAGTGATTCCTACAGGAGGAACACCGGGGAGCTGTTTGTT. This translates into CATSDSYRRNTGELFV.

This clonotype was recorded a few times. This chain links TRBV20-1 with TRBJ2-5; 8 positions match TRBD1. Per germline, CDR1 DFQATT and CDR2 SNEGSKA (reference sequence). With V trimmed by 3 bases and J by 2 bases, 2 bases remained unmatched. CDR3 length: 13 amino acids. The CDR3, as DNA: TGCAGTGCTAGGGACAGGGTTCAAGAGACCCAGTACTTC. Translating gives CSARDRVQETQYF.

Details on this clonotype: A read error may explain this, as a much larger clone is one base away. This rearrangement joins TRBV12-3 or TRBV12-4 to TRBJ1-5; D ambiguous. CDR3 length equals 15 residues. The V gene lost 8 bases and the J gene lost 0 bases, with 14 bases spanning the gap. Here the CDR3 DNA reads TGTGCCAGCTGTCTCCAACAGTTTAGCAATCAGCCCCAGCATTTT. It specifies CASCLQQFSNQPQHF.

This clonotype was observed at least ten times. The CDR3 protein is CASSSGKGSNTGELFF. The CDR3 DNA sequence: TGTGCCAGCAGCTCTGGAAAGGGCTCAAACACCGGGGAGCTGTTTTTT. The chain is built from TRBV11-2 and TRBJ2-2; the D is unclear. This CDR3 has 16 amino acids. V lost 4 bases and J 2 bases, leaving 14 bases between the germline ends. From germline, CDR1 is SGHAT and CDR2 FQNNGV.

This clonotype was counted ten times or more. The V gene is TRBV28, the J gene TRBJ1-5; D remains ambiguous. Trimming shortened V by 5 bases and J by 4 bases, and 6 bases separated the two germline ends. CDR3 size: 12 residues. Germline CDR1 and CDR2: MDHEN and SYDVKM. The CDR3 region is CASSQPNQPQHF. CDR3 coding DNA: TGTGCCAGCAGTCAACCGAATCAGCCCCAGCATTTT.

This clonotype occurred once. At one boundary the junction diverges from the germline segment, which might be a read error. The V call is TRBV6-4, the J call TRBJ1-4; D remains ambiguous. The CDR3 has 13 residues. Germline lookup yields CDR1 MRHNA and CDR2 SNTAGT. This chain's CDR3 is CASSDSVDGKLFF. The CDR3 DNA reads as TGTGCCAGCAGTGACAGTGTTGACGGAAAATTGTTTTTT.

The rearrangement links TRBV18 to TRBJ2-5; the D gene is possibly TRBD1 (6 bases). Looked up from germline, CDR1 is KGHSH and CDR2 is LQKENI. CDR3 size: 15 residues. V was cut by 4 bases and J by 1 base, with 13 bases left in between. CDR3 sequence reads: CASSLDRLPQETQYF. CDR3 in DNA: TGTGCCAGCTCACTGGACAGACTCCCCCAAGAGACCCAGTACTTC.